The T cell receptor beta chain described here comes from a study of human T cells and chemical hapten exposure. Study overall: Patients, a majority of them female, were diagnosed with alopecia areata, totalis or universalis.

A word on this clonotype: Its antigen is not identified.

MiXCR was run by TCRdb on the RACE reads, yielding one entry per CDR3 protein. The data hold roughly 380,000 distinct CDR3 sequences, with less than 6.5% observed a single time. The CDR3 is 10 residues long. The germline V gene has CDR1 SQVTM and CDR2 ANQGSEA. Trimming removed 3 bases from V and 13 bases from J; junction bases left unmatched: 5. Study-wide results and limits: Expanded TCRs showed more large CDR3 clusters than pre-sensitization or healthy control sets. TCRs above 1 in 1000 frequency did not change with DPC sensitization.

Indicated time point: pre-sensitization, week 0. Treatment indicated: therapeutic diphenylcyclopropenone sensitization with weekly scalp DPC. Participating donors were patients with alopecia, aged 18 to 70 years, considered appropriate candidates for DPC. This clonotype was obtained from a woman aged 45 to 65 with alopecia areata. Some clones in this sample may be carry-over from other donors' samples. The V and J genes are TRBV29-1 and TRBJ1-2, with 7 bases matching TRBD1. Here the sequenced sample was whole blood, taken in connection with sensitization to the hapten diphenylcyclopropenone (DPC). The CDR3 DNA reads as TGCAGCGTTGATCAGGGGGAGACCACCTTC. It specifies CSVDQGETTF.